This T cell receptor (beta chain) appears in the sequencing data of a study of blood T cell repertoires in COVID-19. Study-wide background: The United States, Italy and Spain were the sources of the acute and convalescent COVID-19 samples.

Assay: immunoSEQ multiplex PCR; the TCRdb copy retains only in-frame clones and omits some. The sample records approximately 450,000 clones, around 89% being singletons. The CDR3 consists of 15 residues. Germline loops: CDR1 SGHRS, CDR2 YFSETQ. Trimming pared 4 bases from V and 0 bases from J, leaving 10 bases between. Sequenced: peripheral blood. This rearrangement joins TRBV5-1 to TRBJ2-2, with D possibly being TRBD2 (5 bases). This receptor was taken from a woman under 40 with acute or convalescent COVID-19. The CDR3 coding sequence is TGCGCCAGCAGCGAGGGAGTTGCGAACACCGGGGAGCTGTTTTTT. This codes for CASSEGVANTGELFF.